The 16 T cell receptor beta chains presented below share a single source sample, sequenced in a study of cytomegalovirus exposure and HLA in healthy donors. The assay was immunoSEQ multiplex PCR, and TCRdb's table has in-frame clones only and misses some. The sample lists about 58,000 clones, 90% occurring once. The sample was PBMCs. The source is a young man in good health and CMV-seronegative.

The J gene is TRBJ1-1, the V gene TRBV19; D is perhaps TRBD1 (5 bases). V was pared by 5 bases and J by 3 bases, with 10 bases between. CDR3 length equals 13 residues. The germline CDR1 and CDR2 sequences are LNHDA and SQIVND (reference sequence). CDR3 DNA: TGTGCCAGTAGTCCATGGGGGGACACTGAAGCTTTCTTT. Encoded protein: CASSPWGDTEAFF.

The V gene is TRBV4-3, the J gene TRBJ2-1; maybe TRBD1 (7 bases). Germline values: CDR1 LGHNA, CDR2 YSLEER. This CDR3 is built from 17 residues. Trimming pared 1 base from V and 8 bases from J, leaving 21 bases between. The CDR3 loop reads CASSQGRGGGKSDEQFF. The CDR3 DNA is TGCGCCAGCAGCCAAGGAAGAGGGGGCGGGAAGAGTGATGAGCAGTTCTTC.

The chain joins TRBV11-2 to TRBJ2-1; D is undetermined. This CDR3 is built from 12 residues. CDR1 and CDR2 (germline): SGHAT, FQNNGV. Trimming left V 0 bases short and J 7 bases short, with 4 bases between. The CDR3 coding sequence is TGTGCCAGCAGCTTAGATCGGAATGAGCAGTTCTTC. It specifies CASSLDRNEQFF.

The chain has TRBV6-1 and TRBJ1-1; TRBD1 matches 8 bases. Germline trimming cut 8 bases from V and 4 bases from J; bases unmatched to any gene: 6. CDR3 length: 13 amino acids. CDR1 MNHNS and CDR2 SASEGT come from the germline V gene. The CDR3: CASQTGVRTEAFF. The CDR3 nucleotides are TGTGCCAGCCAGACAGGGGTACGCACTGAAGCTTTCTTT.

The V gene is TRBV28, the J gene TRBJ1-1, with D maybe TRBD1 (6 bases). The CDR3 spans 14 residues. Trimming shortened V by 5 bases and J by 11 bases, and 21 bases separated the two germline ends. Germline values: CDR1 MDHEN, CDR2 SYDVKM. Here the CDR3 reads CASSTTRDKDSAFF. The CDR3 nucleotides read TGTGCCAGCAGTACGACCCGAGACAAGGACAGTGCTTTCTTT.

V and J are TRBV27 and TRBJ1-1; D is unresolved. Trimming cost V 1 base and J 3 bases, with 9 bases left between them. The germline V gene encodes CDR1 MNHEY and CDR2 SMNVEV (reference sequence). The CDR3 consists of 14 residues. This CDR3 reads CASSLYHGDTEAFF. As DNA, the CDR3 is TGTGCCAGCAGTTTATATCACGGGGACACTGAAGCTTTCTTT.

This chain connects TRBV27 to TRBJ2-3; TRBD1 aligns across 9 bases. There are 13 residues in the CDR3. Germline loops: CDR1 MNHEY, CDR2 SMNVEV (reference sequence). Unmatched junction bases numbered 5, after V lost 8 bases and J lost 5 bases. The CDR3 coding sequence is TGTGCCAGCGCCTACAGGGGGCGAGATACGCAGTATTTT. Amino acids: CASAYRGRDTQYF.

V usage is TRBV6-6 and J usage is TRBJ2-7; D remains unclear. CDR1 and CDR2 (germline): MNHNY, SVGAGI (reference sequence). The ends were cut back, 3 bases at V and 4 bases at J, with 10 bases in the middle. This CDR3 is built from 13 residues. The CDR3 coding sequence is TGTGCCAGCAGTTATCTACTGAAGTACGAGCAGTACTTC. It encodes CASSYLLKYEQYF.

Only one count was recorded for this clone. The V and J genes are TRBV5-6 and TRBJ2-1; TRBD2 matches at 10 bases. This CDR3 spans 16 amino acids. CDR1 is SGHDT, CDR2 YYEEEE, per germline. V lost 1 base, J lost 7 bases, and 8 bases stayed unmatched. The chain's CDR3 is CASSLKGLAIRNEQFF. The CDR3 DNA reads as TGTGCCAGCAGCTTGAAGGGACTAGCGATTAGAAATGAGCAGTTCTTC.

The chain combines TRBV7-2 with TRBJ2-3, with 7 bases fitting TRBD2. Germline CDR1 SGHTA, CDR2 FQGNSA. V was clipped by 8 bases and J by 0 bases; unmatched bases: 2. The CDR3 has 13 residues. The chain's CDR3 is CASAAGSTDTQYF. CDR3 DNA: TGTGCCAGCGCAGCGGGAAGCACAGATACGCAGTATTTT.

The chain carries TRBV5-1 and TRBJ1-5; D ambiguous. V gave up 4 bases and J gave up 4 bases, with 15 bases separating them. CDR1 is SGHRS, CDR2 YFSETQ, per germline. The CDR3 loop spans 15 amino acids. This CDR3 reads CASSPGIGRNQPQHF. The CDR3 nucleotides are TGCGCCAGCAGCCCTGGGATCGGGAGGAATCAGCCCCAGCATTTT.

The chain couples TRBV4-1 to TRBJ1-2; 7 bases are shared with TRBD1. The CDR3 is 14 amino acids. After removal of 4 bases from V and 7 bases from J, the junction contained 9 bases not matched to a gene. Germline V gene lookup returns CDR1 MGHRA and CDR2 YSYEKL. As DNA, the CDR3 is TGCGCCAGCAGCCCGGGGGACAGTCTTTTTGGCTACACCTTC. Encoded protein: CASSPGDSLFGYTF.

This clone was recorded a few times. The DNA for the CDR3 is TGTGCCAGCTCACCGGGACAGGGGAACACTGAAGCTTTCTTT. This gives the protein CASSPGQGNTEAFF. V gene TRBV18 combines with J gene TRBJ1-1, with 9 bases matching TRBD1. CDR1 and CDR2 (germline): KGHSH, LQKENI. The V segment lost 3 bases and the J segment 1 base; nucleotides outside the gene matches: 0. The CDR3 extends over 14 amino acids. Full variable domain (remainder filled in from reference TRBV18 and TRBJ1-1): NAGVMQNPRHLVRRRGQEARLRCSPMKGHSHVYWYRQLPEEGLKFMVYLQKENIIDESGMPKERFSAEFPKEGPSILRIQQVVRGDSAAYFCASSPGQGNTEAFFGQGTRLTVV.

This chain connects TRBV28 to TRBJ2-3; 11 bases line up with TRBD2. Germline V gives CDR1 MDHEN, CDR2 SYDVKM. The CDR3 runs to 16 residues. Losses at the gene ends were 4 bases for V and 2 bases for J; bases not matched to a gene: 5. CDR3 coding DNA: TGTGCCAGCAGTTGGGGGACTAGCGGAAACACAGATACGCAGTATTTT. This translates into CASSWGTSGNTDTQYF.

This rearrangement joins TRBV30 to TRBJ1-2; D ambiguous. Germline V lookup: CDR1 GTSNPN, CDR2 SVGIG (reference sequence). The CDR3 length is 15 residues. V lost 0 bases, J lost 2 bases, and 13 bases lay in between. The DNA for the CDR3 is TGTGCCTGGAGTGTACTAGGTCGGGAGAACTATGGCTACACCTTC. It encodes CAWSVLGRENYGYTF.

This rearrangement joins TRBV5-1 to TRBJ2-2, with D maybe TRBD2 (6 bases). CDR3 length: 15 residues. CDR1 is SGHRS and CDR2 is YFSETQ in the germline V gene. Trimming cost V 4 bases and J 7 bases, with 17 bases left between them. CDR3 loop: CASSPRAGSGGELFF. The CDR3 DNA follows: TGCGCCAGCAGCCCCCGAGCGGGTTCAGGCGGGGAGCTGTTTTTT.